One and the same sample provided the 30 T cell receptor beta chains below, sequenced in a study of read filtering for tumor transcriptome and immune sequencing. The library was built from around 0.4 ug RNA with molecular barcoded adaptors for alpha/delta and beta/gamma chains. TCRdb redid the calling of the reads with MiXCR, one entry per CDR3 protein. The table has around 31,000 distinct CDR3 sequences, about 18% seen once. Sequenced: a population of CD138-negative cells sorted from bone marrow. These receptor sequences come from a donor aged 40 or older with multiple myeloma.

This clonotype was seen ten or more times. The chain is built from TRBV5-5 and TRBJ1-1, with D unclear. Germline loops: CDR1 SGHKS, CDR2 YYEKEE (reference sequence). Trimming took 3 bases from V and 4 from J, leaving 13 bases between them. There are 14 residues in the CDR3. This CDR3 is CASSSAEWGTEAFF. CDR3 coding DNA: TGTGCCAGCAGCTCCGCGGAGTGGGGCACTGAAGCTTTCTTT.

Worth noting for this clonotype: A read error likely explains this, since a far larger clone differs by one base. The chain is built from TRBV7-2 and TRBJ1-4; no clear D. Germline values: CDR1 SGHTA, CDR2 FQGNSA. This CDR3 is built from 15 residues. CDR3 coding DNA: TGTGCCAGCAGCTTATTCACGACTAGCACAGATACGCGGTATTTT. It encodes CASSLFTTSTDTRYF.

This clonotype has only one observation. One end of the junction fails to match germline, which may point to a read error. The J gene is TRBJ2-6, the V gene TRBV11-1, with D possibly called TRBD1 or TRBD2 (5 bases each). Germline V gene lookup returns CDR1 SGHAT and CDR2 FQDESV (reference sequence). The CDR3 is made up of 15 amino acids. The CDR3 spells CASSYGVSGANVQTF. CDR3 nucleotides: TGTGCCAGCAGCTACGGGGTATCTGGGGCCAACGTCCAGACTTTC.

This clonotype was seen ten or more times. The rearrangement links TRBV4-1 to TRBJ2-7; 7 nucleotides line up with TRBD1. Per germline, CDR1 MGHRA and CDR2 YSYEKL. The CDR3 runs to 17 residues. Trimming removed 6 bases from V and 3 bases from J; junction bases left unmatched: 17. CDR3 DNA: TGCGCCAGCAGACGTCAATTGTCGACAGGGAACGGCTACGAGCAGTACTTC. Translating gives CASRRQLSTGNGYEQYF.

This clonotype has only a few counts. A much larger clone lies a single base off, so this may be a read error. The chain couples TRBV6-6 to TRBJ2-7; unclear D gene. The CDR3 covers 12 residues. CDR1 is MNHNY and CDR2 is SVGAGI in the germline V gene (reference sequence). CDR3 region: CASSYVRYGQYF. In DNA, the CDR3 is TGTGCCAGCAGTTACGTCAGGTACGGGCAGTACTTC.

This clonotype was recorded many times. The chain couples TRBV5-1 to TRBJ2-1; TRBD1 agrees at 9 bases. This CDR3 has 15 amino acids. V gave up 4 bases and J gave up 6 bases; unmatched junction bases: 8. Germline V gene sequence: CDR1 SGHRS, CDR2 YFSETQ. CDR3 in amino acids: CASSDGTGNGNEQFF. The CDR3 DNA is TGCGCCAGCAGCGACGGGACAGGGAATGGCAATGAGCAGTTCTTC.

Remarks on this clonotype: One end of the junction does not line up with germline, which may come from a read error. CDR3 amino acids: CASTLRGSDTEAFF. For the CDR3, the DNA is TGCGCCAGCACCTTGAGGGGGTCGGACACTGAAGCTTTCTTT. The rearrangement uses TRBV5-1 and TRBJ1-1; TRBD1 is a possible D gene (6 bases). This CDR3 contains 14 residues. The germline V gene has CDR1 SGHRS and CDR2 YFSETQ.

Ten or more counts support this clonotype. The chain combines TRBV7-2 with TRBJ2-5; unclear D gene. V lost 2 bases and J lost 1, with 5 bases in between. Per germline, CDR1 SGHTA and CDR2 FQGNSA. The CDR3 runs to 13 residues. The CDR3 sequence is CASSLTVQETQYF. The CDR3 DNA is TGTGCCAGCAGCTTAACTGTCCAAGAGACCCAGTACTTC.

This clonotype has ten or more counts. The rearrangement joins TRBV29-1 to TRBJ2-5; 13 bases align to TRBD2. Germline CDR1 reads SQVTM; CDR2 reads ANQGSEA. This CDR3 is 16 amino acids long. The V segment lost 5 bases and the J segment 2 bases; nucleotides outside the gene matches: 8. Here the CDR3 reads CSVLLAGGPLQETQYF. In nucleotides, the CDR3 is TGCAGCGTTTTACTAGCGGGAGGGCCCCTACAAGAGACCCAGTACTTC.

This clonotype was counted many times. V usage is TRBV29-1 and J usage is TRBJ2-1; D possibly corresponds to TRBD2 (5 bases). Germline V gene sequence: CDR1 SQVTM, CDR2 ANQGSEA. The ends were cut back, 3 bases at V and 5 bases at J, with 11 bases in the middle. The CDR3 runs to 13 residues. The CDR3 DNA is TGCAGCGTTGAGGTAGACGGGAACAATGAGCAGTTCTTC. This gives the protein CSVEVDGNNEQFF.

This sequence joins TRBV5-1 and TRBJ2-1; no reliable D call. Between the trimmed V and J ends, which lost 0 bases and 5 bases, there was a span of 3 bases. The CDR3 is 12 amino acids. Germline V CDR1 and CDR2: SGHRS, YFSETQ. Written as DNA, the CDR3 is TGCGCCAGCAGCTTGGGGGACAATGAGCAGTTCTTC. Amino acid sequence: CASSLGDNEQFF.

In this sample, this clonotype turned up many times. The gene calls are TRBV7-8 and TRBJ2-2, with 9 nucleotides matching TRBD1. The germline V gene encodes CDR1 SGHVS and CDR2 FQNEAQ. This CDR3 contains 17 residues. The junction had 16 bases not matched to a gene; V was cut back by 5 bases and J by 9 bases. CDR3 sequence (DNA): TGTGCCAGCAGCCGGACAAGAGCCGGGACAGGGTTCTGGGAGCTGTTTTTT. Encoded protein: CASSRTRAGTGFWELFF.

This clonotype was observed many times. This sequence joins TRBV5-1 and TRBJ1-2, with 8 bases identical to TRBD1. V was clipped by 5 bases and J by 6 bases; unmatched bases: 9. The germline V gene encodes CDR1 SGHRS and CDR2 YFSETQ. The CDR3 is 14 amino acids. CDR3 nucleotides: TGCGCCAGCAGACCCCCCAGGGGGCGCGATGGCTACACCTTC. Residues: CASRPPRGRDGYTF.

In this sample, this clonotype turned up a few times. CDR3 bases: TGCAGTGCTCGCCTTAAGGGGGATACGCAGTATTTT. This gives the protein CSARLKGDTQYF. V gene TRBV20-1 combines with J gene TRBJ2-3; D perhaps matches TRBD1 (5 bases). Trimming cost V 5 bases and J 6 bases, with 12 bases left between them. This CDR3 contains 12 residues. Germline V CDR1 and CDR2: DFQATT, SNEGSKA (reference sequence).

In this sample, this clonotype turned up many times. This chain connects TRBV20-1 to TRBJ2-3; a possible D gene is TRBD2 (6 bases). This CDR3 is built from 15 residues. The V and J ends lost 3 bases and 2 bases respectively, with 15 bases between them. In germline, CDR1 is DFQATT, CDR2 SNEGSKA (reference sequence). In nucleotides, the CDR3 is TGCAGTGCTAGTGAATTCGGGAGTTTCACAGATACGCAGTATTTT. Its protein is CSASEFGSFTDTQYF.

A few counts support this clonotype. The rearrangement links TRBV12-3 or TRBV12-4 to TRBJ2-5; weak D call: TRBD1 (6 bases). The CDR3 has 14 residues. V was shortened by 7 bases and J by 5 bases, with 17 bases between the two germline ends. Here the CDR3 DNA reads TGTGCCAGCAATCCCGGTGCAGGGGATGAGACCCAGTACTTC. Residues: CASNPGAGDETQYF.

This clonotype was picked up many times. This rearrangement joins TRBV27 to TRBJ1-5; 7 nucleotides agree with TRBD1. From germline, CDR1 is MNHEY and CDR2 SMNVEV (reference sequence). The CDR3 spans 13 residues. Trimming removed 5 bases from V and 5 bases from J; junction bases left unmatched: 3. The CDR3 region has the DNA TGTGCCAGCAGTGGGACAGAATATCAGCCCCAGCATTTT. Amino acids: CASSGTEYQPQHF.

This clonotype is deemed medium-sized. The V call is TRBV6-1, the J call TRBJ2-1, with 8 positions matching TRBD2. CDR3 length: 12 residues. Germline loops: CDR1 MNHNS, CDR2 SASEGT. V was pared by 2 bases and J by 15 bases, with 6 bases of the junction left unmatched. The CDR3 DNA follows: TGTGCCAGCAGTGAACTGAGCGGGAGAGGGTTCTTC. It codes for CASSELSGRGFF.

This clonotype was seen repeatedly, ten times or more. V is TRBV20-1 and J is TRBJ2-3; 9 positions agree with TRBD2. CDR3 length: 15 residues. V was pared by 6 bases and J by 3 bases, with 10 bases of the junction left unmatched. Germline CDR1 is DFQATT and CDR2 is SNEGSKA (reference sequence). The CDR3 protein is CSAENGGGGTDTQYF. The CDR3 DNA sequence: TGCAGTGCCGAGAACGGCGGGGGGGGTACAGATACGCAGTATTTT.

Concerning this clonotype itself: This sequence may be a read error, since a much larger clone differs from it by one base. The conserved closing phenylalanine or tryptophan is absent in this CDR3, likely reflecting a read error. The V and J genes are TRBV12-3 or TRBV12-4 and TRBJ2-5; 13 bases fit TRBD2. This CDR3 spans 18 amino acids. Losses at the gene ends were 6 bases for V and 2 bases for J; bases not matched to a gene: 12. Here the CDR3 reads CASSPRLAGGGTQETQYL. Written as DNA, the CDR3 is TGTGCCAGCAGCCCCCGACTAGCGGGAGGCGGGACGCAAGAGACCCAGTACCTC.

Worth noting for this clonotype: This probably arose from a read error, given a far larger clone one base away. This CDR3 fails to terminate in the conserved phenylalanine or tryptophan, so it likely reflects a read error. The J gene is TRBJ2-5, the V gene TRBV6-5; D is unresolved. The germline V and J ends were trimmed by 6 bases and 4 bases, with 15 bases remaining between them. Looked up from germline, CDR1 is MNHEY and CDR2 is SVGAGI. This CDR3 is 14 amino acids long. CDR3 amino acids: CASSPLEQAETQYS. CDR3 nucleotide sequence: TGTGCCAGCAGCCCCCTGGAGCAAGCAGAGACCCAGTACTCC.

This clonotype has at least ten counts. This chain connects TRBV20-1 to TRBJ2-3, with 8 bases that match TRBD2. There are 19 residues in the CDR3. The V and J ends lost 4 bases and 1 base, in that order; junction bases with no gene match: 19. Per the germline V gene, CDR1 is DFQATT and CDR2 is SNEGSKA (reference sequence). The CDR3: CSAKPLTSEAGAGTDTQYF. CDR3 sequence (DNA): TGCAGTGCTAAACCCTTGACATCCGAAGCGGGAGCAGGCACAGATACGCAGTATTTT.

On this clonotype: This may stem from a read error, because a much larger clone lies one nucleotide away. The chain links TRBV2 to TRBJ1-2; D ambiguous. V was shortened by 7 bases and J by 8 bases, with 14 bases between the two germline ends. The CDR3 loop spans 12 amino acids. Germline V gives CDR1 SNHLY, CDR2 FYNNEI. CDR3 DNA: TGTGCCAGCAATACCGGGGATAGAGGCTACACCTTC. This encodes CASNTGDRGYTF.

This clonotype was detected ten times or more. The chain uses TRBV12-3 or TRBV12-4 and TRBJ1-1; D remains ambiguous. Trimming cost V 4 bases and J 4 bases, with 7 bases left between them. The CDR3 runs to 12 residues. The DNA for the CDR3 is TGTGCCAGCAGTTCTATAATCACTGAAGCTTTCTTT. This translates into CASSSIITEAFF.

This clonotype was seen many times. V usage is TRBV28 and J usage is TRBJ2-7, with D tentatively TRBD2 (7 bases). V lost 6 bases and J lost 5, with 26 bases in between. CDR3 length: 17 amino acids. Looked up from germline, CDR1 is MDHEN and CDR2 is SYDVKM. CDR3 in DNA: TGTGCCAGCAGCCCAGTGTTTGGGGCGGGGGCGAGGGACGAGCAGTACTTC. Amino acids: CASSPVFGAGARDEQYF.

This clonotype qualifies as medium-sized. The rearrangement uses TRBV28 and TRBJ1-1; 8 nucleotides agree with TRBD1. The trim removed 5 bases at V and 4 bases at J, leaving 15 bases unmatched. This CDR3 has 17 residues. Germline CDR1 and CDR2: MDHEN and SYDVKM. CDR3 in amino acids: CASSPYPGRGRTTEAFF. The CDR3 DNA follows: TGTGCCAGCAGTCCTTACCCGGGCAGGGGGCGGACCACTGAAGCTTTCTTT. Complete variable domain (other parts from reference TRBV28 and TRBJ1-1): DVKVTQSSRYLVKRTGEKVFLECVQDMDHENMFWYRQDPGLGLRLIYFSYDVKMKEKGDIPEGYSVSREKKERFSLILESASTNQTSMYLCASSPYPGRGRTTEAFFGQGTRLTVV.

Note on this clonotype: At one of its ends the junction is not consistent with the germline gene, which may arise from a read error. CDR3 residues: CASSTGQGDDEQFF. Here the CDR3 DNA reads TGTGCCAGCAGCACGGGACAGGGCGACGATGAACAGTTCTTC. V and J are TRBV6-5 and TRBJ2-1, with TRBD1 matching over 9 bases. CDR3 length: 14 residues. The germline CDR1 and CDR2 sequences are MNHEY and SVGAGI.

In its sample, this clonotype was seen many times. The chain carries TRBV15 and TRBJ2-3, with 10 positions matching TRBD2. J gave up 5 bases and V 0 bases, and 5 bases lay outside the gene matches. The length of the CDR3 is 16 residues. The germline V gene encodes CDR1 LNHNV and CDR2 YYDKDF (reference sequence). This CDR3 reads CATSRDQRGGEDTQYF. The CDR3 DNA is TGTGCCACCAGCAGAGATCAGCGGGGGGGAGAAGATACGCAGTATTTT.

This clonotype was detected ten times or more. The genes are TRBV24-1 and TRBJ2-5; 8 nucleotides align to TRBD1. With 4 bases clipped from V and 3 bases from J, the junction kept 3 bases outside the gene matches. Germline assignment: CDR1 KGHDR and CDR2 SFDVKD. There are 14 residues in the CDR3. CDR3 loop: CATSDSGQEETQYF. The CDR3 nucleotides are TGTGCCACCAGTGACTCGGGACAGGAAGAGACCCAGTACTTC.

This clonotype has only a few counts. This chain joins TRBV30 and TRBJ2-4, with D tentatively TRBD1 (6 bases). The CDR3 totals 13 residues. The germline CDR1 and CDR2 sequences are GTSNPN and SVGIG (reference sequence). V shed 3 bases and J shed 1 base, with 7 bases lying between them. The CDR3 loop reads CAWRGQAKNIQYF. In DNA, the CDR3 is TGTGCCTGGAGAGGACAGGCCAAAAACATTCAGTACTTC.